Below, 30 T cell receptor beta chains from the same sample are listed, as sequenced in a study of T cell repertoires in cytomegalovirus infection. Their cognate antigens are unknown. TCRdb redid the calling of the reads with MiXCR, one entry per CDR3 protein. The sample has 650,000 to 900,000 distinct CDR3 sequences; about 33% are singletons. The input for sequencing was cultured CD8+ T cells from PBMCs, taken from culture after CMV antigen stimulation. The receptors were sampled from a human donor in good health (CMV status not recorded). Some clones in this sample may be carry-over from other donors' samples.

This clonotype was seen a few times. The chain recombines TRBV6-2 or TRBV6-3 with TRBJ2-1; D is unclear. With 2 bases removed from V and 5 bases from J, the gap between germline ends came to 10 bases. Germline V gene sequence: CDR1 MNHEY, CDR2 SVGEGT. There are 14 residues in the CDR3. The CDR3 nucleotides read TGTGCCAGCAGTTACCTCGAGCCGGACAATGAGCAGTTCTTC. Protein: CASSYLEPDNEQFF.

This clonotype was detected only a few times. This sequence joins TRBV6-6 and TRBJ1-2; 8 nucleotides agree with TRBD1. Trimming cost V 6 bases and J 0 bases; bases outside gene matches: 9. This CDR3 has 16 residues. CDR1 and CDR2 from the germline V gene are MNHNY and SVGAGI (reference sequence). The CDR3 coding sequence is TGTGCCAGCAGCCCCTCCGTGACAGGGGCTAACTATGGCTACACCTTC. Protein: CASSPSVTGANYGYTF.

This clonotype was counted ten times or more. The rearrangement uses TRBV7-8 and TRBJ2-6; tentative D call: TRBD1 (6 bases). Germline CDR1 is SGHVS and CDR2 is FQNEAQ. The CDR3 is 19 residues long. V lost 1 base and J 2 bases, leaving 18 bases between the germline ends. The CDR3 DNA follows: TGTGCCAGCAGCTTAGAGTACAGGGATCCTGTCCCTGGGGCCAACGTCCTGACTTTC. It is translated as CASSLEYRDPVPGANVLTF.

V usage is TRBV10-2 and J usage is TRBJ2-7; the D gene is possibly TRBD2 (5 bases). The CDR3 has 12 amino acids. Germline V CDR1 and CDR2: WSHSY, SAAADI. This CDR3 reads CVSKSGGYEQYV. CDR3 coding DNA: TGCGTCAGCAAATCAGGCGGGTACGAGCAGTACGTC.

Details on this clonotype: This likely comes from a read error, as the CDR3 has no conserved phenylalanine or tryptophan at its end. The gene calls are TRBV7-9 and TRBJ2-1; the D call may be TRBD1 or TRBD2 (7 bases each). Trimming took 3 bases from V and 4 from J, leaving 19 bases between them. Germline CDR1 reads SEHNR; CDR2 reads FQNEAQ (reference sequence). The length of the CDR3 is 17 residues. CDR3 in DNA: TGTGCCAGCAGCTTGCCCTGGGGAGGGGGCCCTTACAATGAGCAGTTCATC. Translated, it gives CASSLPWGGGPYNEQFI.

This clonotype was seen more than once but under ten times. This chain joins TRBV7-2 and TRBJ2-5; D remains unclear. V lost 3 bases, J lost 1 base, and 6 bases lay in between. CDR1 SGHTA and CDR2 FQGNSA come from the germline V gene. The CDR3 is 13 amino acids. The chain's CDR3 is CASSFETQETQYF. In DNA, the CDR3 is TGTGCCAGCAGCTTCGAGACCCAAGAGACCCAGTACTTC.

In its sample, this clonotype was seen a few times. The J gene is TRBJ2-1, the V gene TRBV6-5, with TRBD2 matching 12 bases. Germline V CDR1 and CDR2: MNHEY, SVGAGI. V lost 6 bases, J lost 8 bases, and 14 bases stayed unmatched. The CDR3 contains 17 residues. The CDR3 is CASSILSLAGGPYEQFF. CDR3 in DNA: TGTGCCAGCAGCATCCTCTCCCTAGCGGGGGGGCCATATGAGCAGTTCTTC.

This clonotype was counted a few times. V is TRBV24-1 and J is TRBJ2-2; no firm D call. V was clipped by 3 bases and J by 3 bases, with 7 bases between them. Germline CDR1 and CDR2: KGHDR and SFDVKD. The CDR3 runs to 14 residues. CDR3 DNA: TGTGCCACCAGTGATACTTCCTACACCGGGGAGCTGTTTTTT. Encoded protein: CATSDTSYTGELFF.

This chain links TRBV6-5 with TRBJ1-1; 8 bases match TRBD1. The junction had 8 bases not matched to a gene; V was cut back by 6 bases and J by 5 bases. The CDR3 spans 14 residues. Per the germline V gene, CDR1 is MNHEY and CDR2 is SVGAGI. CDR3 region: CASSRRTGRTEAFF. The CDR3 DNA is TGTGCCAGCAGCCGCCGGACAGGGAGGACTGAAGCTTTCTTT.

This clonotype was picked up a small number of times. J is TRBJ1-2 and V is TRBV12-3 or TRBV12-4, with 7 bases identical to TRBD1. This CDR3 contains 12 residues. V lost 3 bases and J lost 12; bases outside the gene matches: 7. The DNA of the CDR3 is TGTGCCAGCAGTTTGATAACAGGGGCCGACACCTTC. It specifies CASSLITGADTF.

The chain carries TRBV28 and TRBJ2-3; 12 nucleotides line up with TRBD2. V dropped 5 bases and J dropped 2; count of bases not matched to a gene: 8. This CDR3 region has 17 residues. Per germline, CDR1 MDHEN and CDR2 SYDVKM. The CDR3 nucleotides read TGTGCCAGCAGTACCTTACTAGCGGGGGGAACCACAGATACGCAGTATTTT. This encodes CASSTLLAGGTTDTQYF.

This clonotype was seen a few times. The V call is TRBV2, the J call TRBJ1-1; D call uncertain. The V end was cut by 0 bases, the J end by 8 bases, with 4 bases between. This CDR3 has 11 residues. Germline-derived CDR1 and CDR2 are SNHLY and FYNNEI. Here the CDR3 reads CASSEAHEAFF. CDR3 coding DNA: TGTGCCAGCAGTGAAGCACACGAAGCTTTCTTT.

The chain employs TRBV4-1 and TRBJ2-7; D is uncertain. Germline V lookup: CDR1 MGHRA, CDR2 YSYEKL. The CDR3 totals 13 residues. Deletions cut 0 bases from V and 1 base from J, with 4 bases between. As DNA, the CDR3 is TGCGCCAGCAGCCAAGAAAAGTCCTACGAGCAGTACTTC. It is translated as CASSQEKSYEQYF.

The chain employs TRBV7-6 and TRBJ2-5; 7 bases line up with TRBD2. This CDR3 has 14 residues. V was clipped by 7 bases and J by 2 bases; unmatched bases: 7. Germline V CDR1 and CDR2: SGHVS, FNYEAQ. The CDR3 bases are TGTGCCAGCACCGCTAGGGAGGGGCAAGAGACCCAGTACTTC. Amino acids: CASTAREGQETQYF.

There are a few counts of this clonotype. The chain is built from TRBV5-8 and TRBJ1-4; D is unclear. With 0 bases removed from V and 0 bases from J, the gap between germline ends came to 6 bases. The CDR3 length is 15 residues. Germline V lookup: CDR1 SGHTS, CDR2 YDEGEE. The CDR3 DNA sequence: TGTGCCAGCAGCTTGGGGCACTCAACTAATGAAAAACTGTTTTTT. Its protein is CASSLGHSTNEKLFF. The variable domain in full, completed from reference TRBV5-8 and TRBJ1-4, reads EAGVTQSPTHLIKTRGQQATLRCSPISGHTSVYWYQQALGLGLQFLLWYDEGEERNRGNFPPRFSGRQFPNYSSELNVNALELEDSALYLCASSLGHSTNEKLFFGSGTQLSVL.

This clonotype came up many times. The chain employs TRBV20-1 and TRBJ2-5; no clear D. The germline CDR1 and CDR2 sequences are DFQATT and SNEGSKA (reference sequence). V was cut by 3 bases and J by 5 bases, with 13 bases left in between. This CDR3 region has 13 residues. In DNA, the CDR3 is TGCAGTGCTAGCGGTGGCCTGTCCGAGACCCAGTACTTC. Its translation is CSASGGLSETQYF.

The chain uses TRBV19 and TRBJ2-4; D is uncertain. V was clipped by 5 bases and J by 5 bases, with 16 bases between them. Germline values: CDR1 LNHDA, CDR2 SQIVND (reference sequence). There are 15 residues in the CDR3. The CDR3 DNA reads TGTGCCAGTAGTCCCCAGACACTCGGGCAAAACATTCAGTACTTC. It codes for CASSPQTLGQNIQYF.

This clonotype was seen more than once but under ten times. The chain recombines TRBV10-2 with TRBJ2-7; possible D gene TRBD2, 5 bases. V was shortened by 0 bases and J by 5 bases, with 11 bases between the two germline ends. The CDR3 extends over 14 amino acids. Germline CDR1 and CDR2: WSHSY and SAAADI. In DNA, the CDR3 is TGCGCCAGCAGTGAGTCAGACGGGGTCGACGAGCAGTACTTC. The encoded protein is CASSESDGVDEQYF.

Here the CDR3 DNA reads TGTGCCACCACATCCGGGACTAGCGCCTACAATGAGCAGTTCTTC. This codes for CATTSGTSAYNEQFF. The chain joins TRBV19 to TRBJ2-1; 10 bases align to TRBD2. The CDR3 is 15 amino acids. Germline V gene lookup returns CDR1 LNHDA and CDR2 SQIVND (reference sequence). Trimming removed 10 bases from V and 2 bases from J; junction bases left unmatched: 8. Full variable domain (outside the CDR3, taken from reference TRBV19 and TRBJ2-1): DGGITQSPKYLFRKEGQNVTLSCEQNLNHDAMYWYRQDPGQGLRLIYYSQIVNDFQKGDIAEGYSVSREKKESFPLTVTSAQKNPTAFYLCATTSGTSAYNEQFFGPGTRLTVL.

In this sample, this clonotype turned up once. This rearrangement joins TRBV5-4 to TRBJ2-1; 11 nucleotides align to TRBD2. Unmatched junction bases numbered 10, after V lost 1 base and J lost 7 bases. Germline V CDR1 and CDR2: SGHNT, YYREEE (reference sequence). The CDR3 sequence is 17 residues long. CDR3 coding DNA: TGTGCCAGCAGCTTGTCTTCACTAGCGGGGGAGGTAAATGAGCAGTTCTTC. It encodes CASSLSSLAGEVNEQFF.

This clonotype was counted only a few times. V gene TRBV15 combines with J gene TRBJ1-6; tentative D call: TRBD1 (5 bases). Trimming left V 4 bases short and J 7 bases short, with 11 bases between. Per germline, CDR1 LNHNV and CDR2 YYDKDF (reference sequence). This CDR3 is 14 amino acids long. CDR3 bases: TGTGCCACCAGCAACGTGGAGGGGAATTCACCCCTCCACTTT. It is translated as CATSNVEGNSPLHF.

The sample holds many counts of this clonotype. CDR3 residues: CASSLARAGQGSYNEQFF. The CDR3 nucleotides are TGTGCCAGCAGCTTAGCACGAGCGGGACAGGGATCCTACAATGAGCAGTTCTTC. The chain recombines TRBV7-6 with TRBJ2-1; 9 nucleotides agree with TRBD1. This CDR3 has 18 residues. Germline V CDR1 and CDR2: SGHVS, FNYEAQ. With 0 bases clipped from V and 1 base from J, the junction kept 7 bases outside the gene matches.

The gene calls are TRBV27 and TRBJ1-5; TRBD1 matches 9 bases. Germline loops: CDR1 MNHEY, CDR2 SMNVEV (reference sequence). Trimming removed 5 bases from V and 8 bases from J; junction bases left unmatched: 10. The CDR3 is 15 residues long. The CDR3 spells CASSPDRGSYKPQHF. Written as DNA, the CDR3 is TGTGCCAGCAGTCCCGACAGGGGGAGTTACAAGCCCCAGCATTTT.

The rearrangement joins TRBV10-1 to TRBJ2-3; D unresolved. V lost 0 bases, J lost 6 bases, and 16 bases lay in between. CDR1 and CDR2 (germline): WNHNN, SYGVQD (reference sequence). The CDR3 runs to 16 residues. DNA of the CDR3: TGCGCCAGCAGTGAGTCGGGCCAGCTTCACAAGGATACGCAGTATTTT. Translating it yields CASSESGQLHKDTQYF.

This clonotype was detected only a few times. The chain employs TRBV4-2 and TRBJ2-1; 12 nucleotides line up with TRBD2. With V trimmed by 5 bases and J by 6 bases, 8 bases remained unmatched. This CDR3 has 16 residues. Germline V CDR1 and CDR2: LGHNA, YNFKEQ. The CDR3 nucleotides read TGTGCCAGCAGCTTTAGGACTAGCGGGGATTTCAATGAGCAGTTCTTC. Translating it yields CASSFRTSGDFNEQFF.

This clonotype was detected only a few times. The chain uses TRBV4-1 and TRBJ1-1; no firm D call. Trimming removed 3 bases at V and 3 bases at J, with 2 bases between. Germline V gene data show CDR1 as MGHRA and CDR2 as YSYEKL. This CDR3 is built from 11 residues. This chain's CDR3 is CASSHYTEAFF. The CDR3 region has the DNA TGCGCCAGCAGCCACTACACTGAAGCTTTCTTT.

The J gene is TRBJ1-5, the V gene TRBV7-9; D remains ambiguous. V shed 6 bases and J shed 9 bases, with 15 bases lying between them. Germline-derived CDR1 and CDR2 are SEHNR and FQNEAQ (reference sequence). This CDR3 has 13 residues. CDR3 amino acids: CASSSDGVAPQHF. Here the CDR3 DNA reads TGTGCCAGCAGTTCCGACGGGGTGGCGCCCCAGCATTTT.

The chain joins TRBV27 to TRBJ2-7; D gene unclear. The CDR3 consists of 15 residues. The germline gives CDR1 MNHEY, CDR2 SMNVEV (reference sequence). Trimming stripped 6 bases from V and 0 bases from J, with 15 bases between. Here the CDR3 DNA reads TGTGCCAGCAGAATCTCCGGGTCCCACTCCTACGAGCAGTACTTC. Amino acid sequence: CASRISGSHSYEQYF.

The rearrangement uses TRBV3-1 and TRBJ2-1; 9 bases match TRBD1. This CDR3 spans 13 amino acids. Germline CDR1 and CDR2: LGHDT and YNNKEL (reference sequence). The V gene end was trimmed by 4 bases and the J gene end by 10 bases; junction bases not matched to a gene: 5. The CDR3 DNA sequence: TGTGCCAGCAGCCCTGGGACAGGGCAAGAGCAGTTCTTC. It specifies CASSPGTGQEQFF.

In this sample, this clonotype turned up many times. The chain is built from TRBV7-8 and TRBJ1-4, with D unresolved. V was trimmed by 1 base and J by 5 bases, leaving 11 bases between them. CDR1 and CDR2 (germline): SGHVS, FQNEAQ. The CDR3 length is 15 residues. In DNA, the CDR3 is TGTGCCAGCAGCTTAGAGGCAGGCATGAATGAAAAACTGTTTTTT. This translates into CASSLEAGMNEKLFF.